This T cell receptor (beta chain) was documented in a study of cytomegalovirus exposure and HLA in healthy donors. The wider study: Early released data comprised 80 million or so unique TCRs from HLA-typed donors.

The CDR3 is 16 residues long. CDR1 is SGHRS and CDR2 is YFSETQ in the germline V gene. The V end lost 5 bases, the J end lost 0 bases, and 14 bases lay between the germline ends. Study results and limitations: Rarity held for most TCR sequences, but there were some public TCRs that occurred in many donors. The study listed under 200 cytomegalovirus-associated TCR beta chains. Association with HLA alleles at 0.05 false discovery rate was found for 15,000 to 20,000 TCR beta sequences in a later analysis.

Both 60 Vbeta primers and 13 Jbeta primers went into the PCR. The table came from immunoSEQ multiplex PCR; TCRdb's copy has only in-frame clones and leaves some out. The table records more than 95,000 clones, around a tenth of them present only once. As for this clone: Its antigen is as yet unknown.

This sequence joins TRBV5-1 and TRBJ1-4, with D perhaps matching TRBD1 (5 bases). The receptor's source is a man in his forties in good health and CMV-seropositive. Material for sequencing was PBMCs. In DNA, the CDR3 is TGCGCCAGCAGAAGGGGCGACCTTGCAACTAATGAAAAACTGTTTTTT. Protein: CASRRGDLATNEKLFF.